These 32 T cell receptor beta chains share one sample of origin, sequenced in a study of cytomegalovirus exposure and HLA in healthy donors. PCR employed 60 Vbeta and 13 Jbeta primers. Assay used: immunoSEQ multiplex PCR; TCRdb lists only in-frame clones, some missing. The repertoire holds some 120,000 clones, under 85% seen once, with around 1.6% in the top ten. The sequencing sample was made of PBMCs. These receptors were taken from a woman between 18 and 30 years old in good health and CMV-seronegative.

This clone was observed a single time. CDR3 DNA: TGTGCCACCAGCAGCACAGACGACTATGGCTACACCTTC. It is translated as CATSSTDDYGYTF. This chain uses TRBV15 with TRBJ1-2; D is ambiguous. Per the germline V gene, CDR1 is LNHNV and CDR2 is YYDKDF (reference sequence). The CDR3 contains 13 residues. V dropped 3 bases and J dropped 3 bases, with 8 bases sitting between them. Filled out from reference TRBV15 and TRBJ1-2, the complete variable domain reads DAMVIQNPRYQVTQFGKPVTLSCSQTLNHNVMYWYQQKSSQAPKLLFHYYDKDFNNEADTPDNFQSRRPNTSFCFLDIRSPGLGDTAMYLCATSSTDDYGYTFGSGTRLTVV.

V gene TRBV14 combines with J gene TRBJ2-7; D is unresolved. CDR3 length: 14 residues. Per germline, CDR1 SGHDN and CDR2 FVKESK. V was pared by 0 bases and J by 1 base, with 7 bases between. The CDR3 nucleotides are TGTGCCAGCAGCCAAGATCAACAGTCCTACGAGCAGTACTTC. The encoded protein is CASSQDQQSYEQYF.

The chain is built from TRBV28 and TRBJ1-1; no clear D. The length of the CDR3 is 17 residues. V shed 3 bases and J shed 0 bases, with 17 bases lying between them. The germline gives CDR1 MDHEN, CDR2 SYDVKM. This chain's CDR3 is CASSLPLRDFMNTEAFF. The CDR3 bases are TGTGCCAGCAGTTTGCCCCTCCGCGATTTCATGAACACTGAAGCTTTCTTT.

The gene calls are TRBV14 and TRBJ2-7; the D gene is possibly TRBD2 (6 bases). V was cut by 4 bases and J by 6 bases, with 13 bases left in between. This CDR3 spans 13 amino acids. Germline loops: CDR1 SGHDN, CDR2 FVKESK. In nucleotides, the CDR3 is TGTGCCAGCAGCCCAGGACCGGGACTCGAGCAGTACTTC. This gives the protein CASSPGPGLEQYF.

This sequence joins TRBV5-1 and TRBJ2-5; 7 bases align to TRBD2. Germline CDR1 is SGHRS and CDR2 is YFSETQ. The trim removed 4 bases at V and 3 bases at J, leaving 18 bases unmatched. The CDR3 length is 18 residues. The CDR3: CASSVSSGLLSPEETQYF. CDR3 DNA: TGCGCCAGCAGCGTGTCTAGCGGTCTGCTCTCGCCTGAAGAGACCCAGTACTTC. The complete variable domain, with remaining parts taken from reference TRBV5-1 and TRBJ2-5, reads KAGVTQTPRYLIKTRGQQVTLSCSPISGHRSVSWYQQTPGQGLQFLFEYFSETQRNKGNFPGRFSGRQFSNSRSEMNVSTLELGDSALYLCASSVSSGLLSPEETQYFGPGTRLLVL.

This clone was seen only a few times. CDR3 sequence: CAISDPKGLTGRQETQYF. CDR3 nucleotide sequence: TGTGCCATCAGTGATCCGAAAGGTTTGACAGGGAGGCAAGAGACCCAGTACTTC. V and J are TRBV10-3 and TRBJ2-5; TRBD1 might be the D (7 bases). The germline CDR1 and CDR2 sequences are ENHRY and SYGVKD. This CDR3 has 18 residues. Trimming shortened V by 3 bases and J by 2 bases, and 22 bases separated the two germline ends.

V is TRBV4-1 and J is TRBJ2-1; D unclear. Deletions cut 0 bases from V and 5 bases from J, with 29 bases between. The germline V gene encodes CDR1 MGHRA and CDR2 YSYEKL. This CDR3 comprises 21 residues. The CDR3 bases are TGCGCCAGCAGCCAAGACAGGCCCAGACACCTGCAAGAGACAAACAACAATGAGCAGTTCTTC. Protein sequence: CASSQDRPRHLQETNNNEQFF.

The rearrangement uses TRBV6-5 and TRBJ1-5, with 9 bases aligning to TRBD1. Trimming removed 4 bases from V and 7 bases from J; junction bases left unmatched: 11. Per germline, CDR1 MNHEY and CDR2 SVGAGI. CDR3 size: 16 residues. The chain's CDR3 is CASSSHPGQGAQPQHF. The CDR3 DNA is TGTGCCAGCAGTTCTCATCCGGGACAGGGAGCACAGCCCCAGCATTTT.

This chain connects TRBV5-4 to TRBJ2-2; D might be TRBD1 (6 bases). The CDR3 spans 11 residues. Trimming shortened V by 6 bases and J by 7 bases, and 7 bases separated the two germline ends. From germline, CDR1 is SGHNT and CDR2 YYREEE (reference sequence). For the CDR3, the DNA is TGTGCCAGCACCAGGGGCGGGGAGCTGTTTTTT. Translated, it gives CASTRGGELFF. Together with reference TRBV5-4 and TRBJ2-2, the CDR3 gives the full variable domain: ETGVTQSPTHLIKTRGQQVTLRCSSQSGHNTVSWYQQALGQGPQFIFQYYREEENGRGNFPPRFSGLQFPNYSSELNVNALELDDSALYLCASTRGGELFFGEGSRLTVL.

This clone was recorded once. The gene calls are TRBV28 and TRBJ1-1; D is unclear. This CDR3 contains 12 residues. Trimming took 6 bases from V and 3 from J, leaving 8 bases between them. The germline V gene encodes CDR1 MDHEN and CDR2 SYDVKM. CDR3 bases: TGTGCCAGCAGAACGGGATACACTGAAGCTTTCTTT. Its translation is CASRTGYTEAFF.

The V gene is TRBV20-1, the J gene TRBJ1-1; no reliable D call. Germline CDR1 reads DFQATT; CDR2 reads SNEGSKA (reference sequence). Trimming left V 3 bases short and J 1 base short, with 3 bases between. CDR3 length: 11 amino acids. CDR3 sequence (DNA): TGCAGTGCTAGCAGGAACACTGAAGCTTTCTTT. Its translation: CSASRNTEAFF.

The chain uses TRBV15 and TRBJ1-2, with 9 nucleotides matching TRBD1. Germline trimming cut 10 bases from V and 4 bases from J; bases unmatched to any gene: 4. This CDR3 has 12 amino acids. Germline V lookup: CDR1 LNHNV, CDR2 YYDKDF (reference sequence). CDR3 sequence (DNA): TGTGCCATCACGGACAGGGGCTATGGCTACACCTTC. Residues: CAITDRGYGYTF.

The chain couples TRBV29-1 to TRBJ2-3; D perhaps matches TRBD2 (7 bases). The germline CDR1 and CDR2 sequences are SQVTM and ANQGSEA. The CDR3 sequence is 15 residues long. The V end lost 6 bases, the J end lost 2 bases, and 18 bases lay between the germline ends. In DNA, the CDR3 is TGCAGCGTCCCGAGGGGGGGAAGTCTCACAGATACGCAGTATTTT. This sequence encodes CSVPRGGSLTDTQYF.

This rearrangement joins TRBV9 to TRBJ1-1; TRBD1 matches 7 bases. CDR1 is SGDLS, CDR2 YYNGEE, per germline. With V trimmed by 3 bases and J by 7 bases, 6 bases remained unmatched. This CDR3 is built from 13 residues. CDR3 DNA: TGTGCCAGCAGCGGAGGGGGCCGACGTGAAGCTTTCTTT. Protein sequence: CASSGGGRREAFF.

J is TRBJ1-3 and V is TRBV30, with a possible D match to TRBD1 (6 bases). The CDR3 covers 13 residues. V was clipped by 7 bases and J by 0 bases, with 10 bases between them. The V gene's germline CDR1 is GTSNPN and CDR2 SVGIG (reference sequence). This CDR3 reads CALDRRSGNTIYF. In nucleotides, the CDR3 is TGTGCCTTGGACAGACGCTCTGGAAACACCATATATTTT.

This clone was recorded only once. V usage is TRBV30 and J usage is TRBJ2-3; 8 bases agree with TRBD1. Germline V gene lookup returns CDR1 GTSNPN and CDR2 SVGIG (reference sequence). The V gene end was trimmed by 2 bases and the J gene end by 2 bases; junction bases not matched to a gene: 3. There are 14 residues in the CDR3. CDR3 region: CAWSLTGATDTQYF. CDR3 bases: TGTGCCTGGAGTTTGACAGGGGCCACAGATACGCAGTATTTT.

This chain connects TRBV29-1 to TRBJ2-7, with D possibly being TRBD2 (6 bases). Germline lookup yields CDR1 SQVTM and CDR2 ANQGSEA. Trimming left V 6 bases short and J 2 bases short, with 14 bases between. The CDR3 is 13 residues long. CDR3 bases: TGCAGCGTAACCGGGACTTTTCCCTACGAGCAGTACTTC. Protein: CSVTGTFPYEQYF.

This rearrangement joins TRBV30 to TRBJ1-6; TRBD1 agrees at 9 bases. V lost 4 bases to trimming and J lost 9 bases; unmatched junction nucleotides: 7. This CDR3 has 14 residues. Germline-derived CDR1 and CDR2 are GTSNPN and SVGIG (reference sequence). The CDR3 DNA reads TGTGCCTGGACCCTCGGGACAGGGCGTTCACCCCTCCACTTT. Protein product: CAWTLGTGRSPLHF. Drawing the rest from reference TRBV30 and TRBJ1-6, the complete variable domain is SQTIHQWPATLVQPVGSPLSLECTVEGTSNPNLYWYRQAAGRGLQLLFYSVGIGQISSEVPQNLSASRPQDRQFILSSKKLLLSDSGFYLCAWTLGTGRSPLHFGNGTRLTVT.

The J gene is TRBJ1-4, the V gene TRBV30, with a weak D call TRBD1 (5 bases). V lost 3 bases to trimming and J lost 0 bases, with 8 bases between them. CDR1 is GTSNPN, CDR2 SVGIG, per germline (reference sequence). This CDR3 has 14 residues. The CDR3 sequence is CAWSQGSTNEKLFF. Written as DNA, the CDR3 is TGTGCCTGGAGCCAGGGTTCAACTAATGAAAAACTGTTTTTT.

The chain is built from TRBV7-8 and TRBJ1-2; D gene ambiguous. Germline loops: CDR1 SGHVS, CDR2 FQNEAQ. The CDR3 has 12 amino acids. V lost 5 bases and J lost 2, with 6 bases in between. The CDR3 loop is CASSPMNYGYTF. The CDR3 bases are TGTGCCAGCAGCCCTATGAACTATGGCTACACCTTC.

The V gene is TRBV27, the J gene TRBJ1-1, with 7 bases identical to TRBD1. The CDR3 totals 14 residues. Germline CDR1 reads MNHEY; CDR2 reads SMNVEV (reference sequence). V dropped 4 bases and J dropped 7; count of bases not matched to a gene: 9. This CDR3 is CASSSRDRVGEAFF. CDR3 nucleotide sequence: TGTGCCAGCAGTTCCCGAGACAGGGTTGGTGAAGCTTTCTTT.

J is TRBJ1-1 and V is TRBV18; 7 bases fit TRBD1. The length of the CDR3 is 15 residues. The germline V gene has CDR1 KGHSH and CDR2 LQKENI. Germline trimming cut 1 base from V and 6 bases from J; bases unmatched to any gene: 8. CDR3 protein: CASSPRETGPSEAFF. For the CDR3, the DNA is TGTGCCAGCTCACCACGGGAGACAGGGCCCTCTGAAGCTTTCTTT.

This clone was counted once. V usage is TRBV7-8 and J usage is TRBJ1-3; a weak D match, TRBD1 (5 bases). V lost 1 base to trimming and J lost 4 bases, with 14 bases between them. The CDR3 length is 16 residues. CDR1 and CDR2 (germline): SGHVS, FQNEAQ. The DNA for the CDR3 is TGTGCCAGCAGCTTAGGACAGCGGGCGGGGGGAAACACCATATATTTT. Its translation: CASSLGQRAGGNTIYF.

This clone was seen just once. The J gene is TRBJ1-2, the V gene TRBV5-6, with TRBD1 matching 8 bases. The V gene end was trimmed by 4 bases and the J gene end by 4 bases; junction bases not matched to a gene: 9. Germline V gene data show CDR1 as SGHDT and CDR2 as YYEEEE. The CDR3 extends over 15 amino acids. The CDR3 region has the DNA TGTGCCAGCAGCGCGGACAGGGTTAGAGGCTATGGCTACACCTTC. This gives the protein CASSADRVRGYGYTF.

V gene TRBV10-1 combines with J gene TRBJ1-5; 9 bases align to TRBD1. CDR3 length: 20 residues. CDR1 WNHNN and CDR2 SYGVQD come from the germline V gene (reference sequence). After removal of 5 bases from V and 4 bases from J, the junction contained 21 bases not matched to a gene. CDR3 in DNA: TGCGCCAGCAGTCAGGACAGGGGCCCTTCAGCTTTTCCCTTAAATCAGCCCCAGCATTTT. It yields the protein CASSQDRGPSAFPLNQPQHF.

The chain employs TRBV13 and TRBJ1-1, with D perhaps matching TRBD1 (5 bases). The V and J ends lost 2 bases and 7 bases respectively, with 8 bases between them. The CDR3 is made up of 12 amino acids. CDR1 PRHDT and CDR2 FYEKMQ come from the germline V gene (reference sequence). The CDR3 region is CASSLMGGEAFF. CDR3 sequence (DNA): TGTGCCAGCAGCTTAATGGGGGGTGAAGCTTTCTTT. The full variable domain, rest sourced from reference TRBV13 and TRBJ1-1, is AAGVIQSPRHLIKEKRETATLKCYPIPRHDTVYWYQQGPGQDPQFLISFYEKMQSDKGSIPDRFSAQQFSDYHSELNMSSLELGDSALYFCASSLMGGEAFFGQGTRLTVV.

The genes are TRBV9 and TRBJ1-4; D is uncertain. The CDR3 has 14 amino acids. CDR1 and CDR2 (germline): SGDLS, YYNGEE. V was clipped by 4 bases and J by 7 bases, with 14 bases between them. In nucleotides, the CDR3 is TGTGCCAGCAGCCCCGAGGAAGGGAGTGAAAAACTGTTTTTT. This codes for CASSPEEGSEKLFF. Full variable domain (rest looked up from reference TRBV9 and TRBJ1-4): DSGVTQTPKHLITATGQRVTLRCSPRSGDLSVYWYQQSLDQGLQFLIQYYNGEERAKGNILERFSAQQFPDLHSELNLSSLELGDSALYFCASSPEEGSEKLFFGSGTQLSVL.

V and J are TRBV27 and TRBJ1-1; no clear D. Trimming removed 5 bases at V and 0 bases at J, with 10 bases between. The germline gives CDR1 MNHEY, CDR2 SMNVEV (reference sequence). This CDR3 is built from 14 residues. CDR3 residues: CASSRPGMNTEAFF. CDR3 DNA sequence: TGTGCCAGCAGTCGTCCGGGGATGAACACTGAAGCTTTCTTT.

The genes are TRBV5-6 and TRBJ2-4; possible D gene TRBD2, 6 bases. V was cut by 2 bases and J by 4 bases, with 10 bases left in between. Germline CDR1 reads SGHDT; CDR2 reads YYEEEE. The CDR3 is 14 amino acids. The CDR3 coding sequence is TGTGCCAGCAGCTTTTCGGGACTGAAAAACATTCAGTACTTC. Translating gives CASSFSGLKNIQYF. The whole variable domain, remainder taken from reference TRBV5-6 and TRBJ2-4, is DAGVTQSPTHLIKTRGQQVTLRCSPKSGHDTVSWYQQALGQGPQFIFQYYEEEERQRGNFPDRFSGHQFPNYSSELNVNALLLGDSALYLCASSFSGLKNIQYFGAGTRLSVL.

The chain is built from TRBV19 and TRBJ2-1, with TRBD2 identical over 16 bases. Losses at the gene ends were 1 base for V and 2 bases for J; bases not matched to a gene: 2. CDR3 length equals 18 residues. The V gene's germline CDR1 is LNHDA and CDR2 SQIVND (reference sequence). The CDR3 spells CASSIVGTSGGAYNEQFF. DNA for the CDR3: TGTGCCAGTAGTATAGTTGGGACTAGCGGGGGGGCCTACAATGAGCAGTTCTTC.

This clone was seen just once. This chain connects TRBV4-1 to TRBJ2-6; the D gene is possibly TRBD1 (8 bases). With 3 bases removed from V and 0 bases from J, the gap between germline ends came to 18 bases. This CDR3 has 19 amino acids. Germline assignment: CDR1 MGHRA and CDR2 YSYEKL. The CDR3 spells CASSQGGDRLRSGANVLTF. CDR3 nucleotides: TGCGCCAGCAGCCAGGGGGGGGACAGGCTTCGCTCTGGGGCCAACGTCCTGACTTTC.

The chain combines TRBV5-1 with TRBJ2-7; 7 bases agree with TRBD1. The CDR3 runs 16 residues. The V gene's germline CDR1 is SGHRS and CDR2 YFSETQ. J was trimmed by 3 bases and V by 4 bases; bases with no gene match: 13. The CDR3 is CASSPQNQGVYYEQYF. Here the CDR3 DNA reads TGCGCCAGCAGCCCTCAAAACCAGGGGGTCTACTACGAGCAGTACTTC.